The entry below gives a single TCR beta chain sequence along with its context. With 1 base removed from V and 12 bases from J, the gap between germline ends came to 9 bases. The CDR3 loop spans 12 amino acids. The germline CDR1 and CDR2 sequences are MDHEN and SYDVKM. The table came from immunoSEQ multiplex PCR; TCRdb's copy has only in-frame clones and leaves some out. In the table there are approximately 190,000 clones, about nine tenths of which are singletons. These data originate in a study of blood T cell repertoires in COVID-19. The receptor was isolated from a man at least 80 years old with acute or convalescent COVID-19. V gene TRBV28 combines with J gene TRBJ1-4, with D unclear. Sequenced material: peripheral blood. The chain's CDR3 is CASSLYGRELFF. As DNA, the CDR3 is TGTGCCAGCAGTTTATACGGGCGGGAACTGTTTTTT.